A selection of T cell receptor beta chains follows, all from one sample in a study of PD-L1 blockade in urothelial cancer. Clones were read by immunoSEQ multiplex PCR, and TCRdb kept only the in-frame ones, dropping some. The profile shows just under 50,000 clones, around four fifths of them singletons. The sample consisted of PBMCs, taken around atezolizumab (anti-PD-L1) treatment. These receptors all stem from a man aged 65-85 years with urothelial cancer. The CDR3 runs from the conserved cysteine through the conserved F or W. Each record gives: D gene, clone size, V gene, J gene, CDR3 DNA, CDR3 protein. D genes are given only for firm matches. Clone sizes are given selectively: once, few, many, or a class where the clone is expanded.

D gene: TRBD1
clone size: .
V gene: TRBV19
J gene: TRBJ2-1
CDR3 DNA: TGTGCCAGTAGTATAGATCACACAGGGGAGTACAATGAGCAGTTCTTC
CDR3 protein: CASSIDHTGEYNEQFF

D gene: TRBD2
clone size: .
V gene: TRBV15
J gene: TRBJ2-1
CDR3 DNA: TGTGCCACCAGCAGAGGATCTAGCGGGGGGGAAAATGAGCAGTTCTTC
CDR3 protein: CATSRGSSGGENEQFF

D gene: .
clone size: .
V gene: TRBV28
J gene: TRBJ1-2
CDR3 DNA: TGTGCCAGCAACCTCGGGGCTAACTATGGCTACACCTTC
CDR3 protein: CASNLGANYGYTF

D gene: .
clone size: .
V gene: TRBV5-5
J gene: TRBJ1-2
CDR3 DNA: TGTGCCAGCAGCTTGGTCCTACAGGGTAGGGGCTACACCTTC
CDR3 protein: CASSLVLQGRGYTF

D gene: .
clone size: .
V gene: TRBV5-1
J gene: TRBJ2-7
CDR3 DNA: TGCGCCAGCAGCTTAGATCAGGCCGTGGGGCAGTACTTC
CDR3 protein: CASSLDQAVGQYF

D gene: .
clone size: .
V gene: TRBV15
J gene: TRBJ2-4
CDR3 DNA: TGTGCCACCAGCAGAGTCGGCAGCGGCGTAGCCAAAAACATTCAGTACTTC
CDR3 protein: CATSRVGSGVAKNIQYF

D gene: .
clone size: .
V gene: TRBV27
J gene: TRBJ1-5
CDR3 DNA: TGTGCCAGCAGTTTCCGGGGGGTATTCAATCAGCCCCAGCATTTT
CDR3 protein: CASSFRGVFNQPQHF

D gene: TRBD2
clone size: .
V gene: TRBV9
J gene: TRBJ2-6
CDR3 DNA: TGTGCCAGCAGCGGGACTAGCTCTGGGGCCAACGTCCTGACTTTC
CDR3 protein: CASSGTSSGANVLTF

D gene: TRBD2
clone size: once
V gene: TRBV4-3
J gene: TRBJ2-3
CDR3 DNA: TGCGCCAGCAGCCAAGAAGACGGGAGGGCAGGAGATACGCAGTATTTT
CDR3 protein: CASSQEDGRAGDTQYF

D gene: .
clone size: .
V gene: TRBV7-9
J gene: TRBJ2-1
CDR3 DNA: TGTGCCAGCAGCTTAGATTTGGCGGTGATCTACAATGAGCAGTTCTTC
CDR3 protein: CASSLDLAVIYNEQFF

D gene: TRBD1
clone size: .
V gene: TRBV2
J gene: TRBJ2-1
CDR3 DNA: TGTGCCAGCAGCCTGCAGGGGGCTGGGAATGAGCAGTTCTTC
CDR3 protein: CASSLQGAGNEQFF

D gene: TRBD1
clone size: .
V gene: TRBV2
J gene: TRBJ2-7
CDR3 DNA: TGTGCCAGCAGTCGGCCGGGGACAGGGGGTCCCTACGAGCAGTACTTC
CDR3 protein: CASSRPGTGGPYEQYF

D gene: TRBD1
clone size: .
V gene: TRBV6-5
J gene: TRBJ1-2
CDR3 DNA: TGTGCCAGCAGTTCGACAGGGCTCAGCTATGGCTACACCTTC
CDR3 protein: CASSSTGLSYGYTF

D gene: .
clone size: .
V gene: TRBV27
J gene: TRBJ2-7
CDR3 DNA: TGTGCCAGCTCAGGGTTGAAATCCTACGAGCAGTACTTC
CDR3 protein: CASSGLKSYEQYF

D gene: .
clone size: once
V gene: TRBV6-1
J gene: TRBJ1-5
CDR3 DNA: TGTGCCAGCAGTGAATCGGGGGGGGGTCAGCCCCAGCATTTT
CDR3 protein: CASSESGGGQPQHF

D gene: .
clone size: .
V gene: TRBV6-5
J gene: TRBJ1-1
CDR3 DNA: TGTGCCAGCAGTGAGACAGCGAACACTGAAGCTTTCTTT
CDR3 protein: CASSETANTEAFF

D gene: .
clone size: .
V gene: TRBV6-5
J gene: TRBJ1-2
CDR3 DNA: TGTGCCAGCAGCCAAGGACAGTATGGCTACACCTTC
CDR3 protein: CASSQGQYGYTF